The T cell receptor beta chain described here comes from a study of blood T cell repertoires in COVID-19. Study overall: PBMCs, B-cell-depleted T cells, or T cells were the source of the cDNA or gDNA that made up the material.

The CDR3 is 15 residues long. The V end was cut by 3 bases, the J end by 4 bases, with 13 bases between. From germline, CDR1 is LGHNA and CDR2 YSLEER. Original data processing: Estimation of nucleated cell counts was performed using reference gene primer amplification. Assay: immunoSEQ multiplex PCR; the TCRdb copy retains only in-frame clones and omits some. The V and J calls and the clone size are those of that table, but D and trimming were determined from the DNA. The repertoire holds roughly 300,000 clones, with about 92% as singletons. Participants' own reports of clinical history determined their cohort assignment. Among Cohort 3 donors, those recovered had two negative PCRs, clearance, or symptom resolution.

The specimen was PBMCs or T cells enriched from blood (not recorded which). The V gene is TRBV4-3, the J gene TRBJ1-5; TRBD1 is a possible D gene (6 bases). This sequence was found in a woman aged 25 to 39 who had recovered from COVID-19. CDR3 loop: CASSQITGSNQPQHF. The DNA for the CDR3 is TGCGCCAGCAGCCAGATTACAGGGTCAAATCAGCCCCAGCATTTT.